This T cell receptor beta chain is drawn from a study of shared clonotypes between healthy human individuals. The germline gives CDR1 SGHTA, CDR2 FQGNSA. Losses at the gene ends were 10 bases for V and 9 bases for J; bases not matched to a gene: 10. The CDR3 has 13 residues. The assay was immunoSEQ multiplex PCR, and TCRdb's table has in-frame clones only and misses some. The profile shows 850,000 to 1,200,000 clones, approximately 72% of them singletons. Study conclusions and caveats: Clonotype sharing across donors was expected to vary with sequencing depth. Shared clonotypes: roughly 5% naive CD4, roughly 3.5% naive CD8, about 2.5% memory CD4, 0.4% to 0.45% memory CD8. Sorted-subset sequencing was shown by rarefaction to be incomplete despite large depth.

This clone was observed a few times. Its antigen is not identified. V and J are TRBV7-2 and TRBJ2-1, with 9 positions matching TRBD2. The sequenced sample consisted of memory CD4+ T cells sorted from blood. Subset in this sample: CD45RA-negative fraction. The sequence was obtained from a man between 18 and 29 years old in good health. The CDR3: CATRTSVYGEQFF. The CDR3 bases are TGTGCCACTAGGACTAGCGTATACGGTGAGCAGTTCTTC.